The 14 T cell receptor beta chains below come from one sample, sequenced in a study of CD8+CD57+ T cells in acquired aplastic anemia (dated by TCRdb to the late 2010s). This sample was sequenced with an Illumina HiSeq 2000. Genomic DNA served as template for TCR beta VDJ combination and CDR3 sequence profiling. TCRdb passed the public sequencing reads through fastp at Q25 and MiXCR, retaining productive beta sequences. When rows share a CDR3 protein, they turn into one entry using the most common DNA and genes. Here the sample has hundreds of thousands of distinct CDR3 sequences; under 40% occur a single time. Together, the top ten hold roughly 0.8% of the sample. Expansion of CD8+CD57+ cells had been shown by flow cytometry in the patients chosen for sequencing. The sample was sorted CD4+, CD8+, or CD8+CD57+ T cells (not recorded which) from PBMCs. The receptors originated from a human donor with aplastic anemia.

This clonotype showed up many times. The rearrangement joins TRBV12-3 or TRBV12-4 to TRBJ2-7; D ambiguous. Trimming took 4 bases from V and 5 from J, leaving 12 bases between them. The CDR3 has 13 residues. DNA for the CDR3: TGTGCCAGCAGTTCTCCCCCCCGTGACGAGCAGTACTTC. This codes for CASSSPPRDEQYF.

This clonotype was picked up a small number of times. The chain recombines TRBV7-2 with TRBJ1-1; no definite D call. The CDR3 extends over 14 amino acids. From germline, CDR1 is SGHTA and CDR2 FQGNSA. Trimming stripped 3 bases from V and 5 bases from J, with 13 bases between. The CDR3 DNA reads as TGTGCCAGCAGCTTTCAGGTTGTGCTGACTGAAGCTTTCTTT. Protein product: CASSFQVVLTEAFF.

V is TRBV30 and J is TRBJ1-2; maybe TRBD1 (5 bases). The V gene's germline CDR1 is GTSNPN and CDR2 SVGIG (reference sequence). The CDR3 loop spans 13 amino acids. Trimming cost V 0 bases and J 6 bases, with 11 bases left between them. The CDR3 region is CAWSVLGVHGYTF. As DNA, the CDR3 is TGTGCCTGGAGTGTATTGGGGGTTCATGGCTACACCTTC. Drawing the rest from reference TRBV30 and TRBJ1-2, the complete variable domain is SQTIHQWPATLVQPVGSPLSLECTVEGTSNPNLYWYRQAAGRGLQLLFYSVGIGQISSEVPQNLSASRPQDRQFILSSKKLLLSDSGFYLCAWSVLGVHGYTFGSGTRLTVV.

The V call is TRBV20-1, the J call TRBJ2-1; TRBD2 aligns across 10 bases. CDR1 is DFQATT and CDR2 is SNEGSKA in the germline V gene (reference sequence). J was trimmed by 15 bases and V by 3 bases; bases with no gene match: 11. The CDR3 totals 13 residues. The DNA for the CDR3 is TGCAGTGCTAGTGATAGCGGGGGGCGGATCACGTTCTTC. It specifies CSASDSGGRITFF.

This clonotype was seen ten or more times. V gene TRBV6-1 combines with J gene TRBJ1-6; the D is unclear. Trimming stripped 6 bases from V and 7 bases from J, with 16 bases between. The CDR3 has 15 residues. Germline loops: CDR1 MNHNS, CDR2 SASEGT. Written as DNA, the CDR3 is TGTGCCAGCAGCAGAGGACCGGAGCTCAATTCACCCCTCCACTTT. Its protein is CASSRGPELNSPLHF.

This clonotype was seen many times. The chain has TRBV10-3 and TRBJ1-2; D gene unclear. The CDR3 spans 14 residues. The V gene lost 3 bases and the J gene lost 1 base, with 9 bases spanning the gap. Germline CDR1 reads ENHRY; CDR2 reads SYGVKD. CDR3 DNA sequence: TGTGCCATCAGTGAAGGGCCAGATAACTATGGCTACACCTTC. Residues: CAISEGPDNYGYTF.

This clonotype was recorded at least ten times. The chain has TRBV15 and TRBJ1-5, with a tentative D call TRBD1 (6 bases). Germline loops: CDR1 LNHNV, CDR2 YYDKDF (reference sequence). This CDR3 contains 17 residues. Trimming left V 1 base short and J 2 bases short, with 15 bases between. This chain's CDR3 is CATSRVRGASGNQPQHF. The DNA of the CDR3 is TGTGCCACCAGCAGAGTGAGGGGGGCGAGTGGCAATCAGCCCCAGCATTTT.

This clonotype was counted many times. The chain recombines TRBV19 with TRBJ2-5; possible D gene TRBD2, 5 bases. The CDR3 spans 14 residues. V was shortened by 3 bases and J by 3 bases, with 11 bases between the two germline ends. Germline CDR1 is LNHDA and CDR2 is SQIVND (reference sequence). The DNA of the CDR3 is TGTGCCAGTAGTATCCGGGGTCGGAAAGAGACCCAGTACTTC. It is translated as CASSIRGRKETQYF.

DNA for the CDR3: TGCAGTGCTACCGGGACAGCGGACACTGAAGCTTTCTTT. Protein: CSATGTADTEAFF. The chain has TRBV20-1 and TRBJ1-1; TRBD1 aligns across 7 bases. The CDR3 spans 13 residues. V lost 4 bases to trimming and J lost 3 bases; unmatched junction nucleotides: 5. The germline V gene encodes CDR1 DFQATT and CDR2 SNEGSKA (reference sequence).

A remark on this clonotype: This sequence may be a read error, since a much larger clone differs from it by one base. The rearrangement links TRBV24-1 to TRBJ2-3; no reliable D call. CDR1 is KGHDR and CDR2 is SFDVKD in the germline V gene. This CDR3 spans 11 amino acids. CDR3 loop: CAASDLSKAYF. Written as DNA, the CDR3 is TGTGCCGCCAGTGATTTATCAAAAGCTTATTTT.

The chain combines TRBV12-3 or TRBV12-4 with TRBJ2-1; the match to TRBD2 covers 10 bases. This CDR3 region has 15 residues. V lost 5 bases and J lost 8; bases outside the gene matches: 9. The CDR3 sequence: CASSPPGLAFHEQFF. The DNA for the CDR3 is TGTGCCAGCAGTCCCCCGGGACTAGCGTTTCATGAGCAGTTCTTC.

This clonotype was seen a few times. The V and J genes are TRBV4-1 and TRBJ2-1; unclear D gene. The germline V gene has CDR1 MGHRA and CDR2 YSYEKL. V was clipped by 3 bases and J by 4 bases, with 4 bases between them. The length of the CDR3 is 12 residues. The CDR3 DNA reads TGCGCCAGCAGCCACGCATACAATGAGCAGTTCTTC. It specifies CASSHAYNEQFF.

The chain is built from TRBV5-1 and TRBJ2-1; 8 bases line up with TRBD1. This CDR3 is built from 17 residues. In germline, CDR1 is SGHRS, CDR2 YFSETQ. The V segment lost 0 bases and the J segment 7 bases; nucleotides outside the gene matches: 12. CDR3 in amino acids: CASSLVGTGEFGNEQFF. As DNA, the CDR3 is TGCGCCAGCAGCTTGGTGGGGACAGGCGAATTTGGAAATGAGCAGTTCTTC.

This rearrangement joins TRBV2 to TRBJ2-3; the match to TRBD1 covers 7 bases. Trimming cost V 5 bases and J 4 bases; bases outside gene matches: 6. Looked up from germline, CDR1 is SNHLY and CDR2 is FYNNEI. The CDR3 length is 14 residues. The CDR3 loop reads CASSRDRQADTQYF. The DNA for the CDR3 is TGTGCCAGCAGTCGGGACAGACAAGCAGATACGCAGTATTTT. Looking up the rest from reference TRBV2 and TRBJ2-3 gives the full variable domain: EPEVTQTPSHQVTQMGQEVILRCVPISNHLYFYWYRQILGQKVEFLVSFYNNEISEKSEIFDDQFSVERPDGSNFTLKIRSTKLEDSAMYFCASSRDRQADTQYFGPGTRLTVL.